These 20 T cell receptor beta chains were sequenced from one sample in a study of CD8 T cells in Susac syndrome. RNA was extracted with the RNeasy kit, and a quantity of roughly 0.45 to 1 ug was reverse transcribed using random hexamers. TCRdb used MiXCR to reprocess the immunoSEQ multiplex PCR reads, holding one entry per CDR3 protein. The table has 300,000 or so distinct CDR3 sequences, about 90% seen once. Source material: CD4+ T cells from PBMCs. The receptors stem from a human donor with multiple sclerosis.

The genes are TRBV7-9 and TRBJ1-2; 10 nucleotides line up with TRBD1. V gave up 5 bases and J gave up 3 bases; unmatched junction bases: 3. Germline V gives CDR1 SEHNR, CDR2 FQNEAQ (reference sequence). CDR3 length: 14 residues. DNA of the CDR3: TGTGCCAGCAGCCCTGGGACAGGGGACTATGGCTACACCTTC. Amino acid sequence: CASSPGTGDYGYTF.

The chain joins TRBV2 to TRBJ1-2, with 8 nucleotides matching TRBD1. Losses at the gene ends were 7 bases for V and 4 bases for J; bases not matched to a gene: 5. The CDR3 contains 13 residues. CDR1 and CDR2 (germline): SNHLY, FYNNEI. The CDR3, as DNA: TGTGCCAGCAACTCGGACAGGGTCTATGGCTACACCTTC. Residues: CASNSDRVYGYTF.

The chain recombines TRBV2 with TRBJ1-1, with D perhaps matching TRBD1 (5 bases). The CDR3 loop spans 12 amino acids. Per germline, CDR1 SNHLY and CDR2 FYNNEI. Trimming cost V 8 bases and J 0 bases, with 7 bases left between them. The DNA of the CDR3 is TGTGCCAGCTGGGGCATGAACACTGAAGCTTTCTTT. Encoded protein: CASWGMNTEAFF.

This clonotype was observed a few times. The genes are TRBV19 and TRBJ1-2; weak D call: TRBD1 (6 bases). The CDR3 is 13 residues long. Trimming removed 3 bases from V and 8 bases from J, with 13 bases in between. The germline gives CDR1 LNHDA, CDR2 SQIVND (reference sequence). DNA for the CDR3: TGTGCCAGTAGTATCCCAGGGGAGGGCGGCTACACCTTC. It codes for CASSIPGEGGYTF.

The chain has TRBV12-3 or TRBV12-4 and TRBJ1-1; 10 bases match TRBD1. The CDR3 is made up of 15 amino acids. V gave up 5 bases and J gave up 1 base; unmatched junction bases: 4. In DNA, the CDR3 is TGTGCCAGCAGTCGACAGGGGGCAGGGAACACTGAAGCTTTCTTT. As protein: CASSRQGAGNTEAFF.

The chain joins TRBV6-2 or TRBV6-3 to TRBJ2-1; D is ambiguous. The V end lost 2 bases, the J end lost 8 bases, and 4 bases lay between the germline ends. The CDR3 covers 11 residues. Germline-derived CDR1 and CDR2 are MNHEY and SVGEGT. CDR3 sequence reads: CASSYEDEQFF. CDR3 coding DNA: TGTGCCAGCAGTTACGAAGATGAGCAGTTCTTC.

V is TRBV19 and J is TRBJ2-5; D call uncertain. The V end lost 0 bases, the J end lost 3 bases, and 8 bases lay between the germline ends. The germline CDR1 and CDR2 sequences are LNHDA and SQIVND (reference sequence). The CDR3 contains 14 residues. In nucleotides, the CDR3 is TGTGCCAGTAGTATAGATAGGGCGGAAGAGACCCAGTACTTC. This gives the protein CASSIDRAEETQYF.

This clonotype was observed once. CDR3 sequence reads: CASSPDRGFGYTF. The CDR3 DNA sequence: TGTGCCAGCAGCCCGGACAGGGGATTTGGCTACACCTTC. This rearrangement joins TRBV6-2 or TRBV6-3 to TRBJ1-2; 9 bases map to TRBD1. V was pared by 6 bases and J by 7 bases, with 6 bases of the junction left unmatched. The CDR3 loop spans 13 amino acids. Germline V gene lookup returns CDR1 MNHEY and CDR2 SVGEGT.

The J gene is TRBJ2-6, the V gene TRBV5-1; 10 nucleotides line up with TRBD1. The germline V gene has CDR1 SGHRS and CDR2 YFSETQ. The CDR3 has 18 amino acids. With V trimmed by 4 bases and J by 0 bases, 7 bases remained unmatched. This CDR3 reads CASSVRGQGTSGANVLTF. DNA for the CDR3: TGCGCCAGCAGCGTCAGGGGACAGGGGACCTCTGGGGCCAACGTCCTGACTTTC.

V is TRBV20-1 and J is TRBJ1-3; TRBD1 matches at 7 bases. The CDR3 covers 12 residues. J lost 3 bases, V lost 6 bases, and 2 bases had no gene match. From germline, CDR1 is DFQATT and CDR2 SNEGSKA (reference sequence). CDR3 in amino acids: CSARDSGNTIYF. The DNA for the CDR3 is TGCAGTGCACGGGACAGTGGAAACACCATATATTTT.

The J gene is TRBJ1-1, the V gene TRBV3-1, with a possible D match to TRBD1 (5 bases). V lost 4 bases and J lost 0, with 9 bases in between. This CDR3 is 14 amino acids long. The germline V gene encodes CDR1 LGHDT and CDR2 YNNKEL (reference sequence). CDR3 residues: CASSRGLLNTEAFF. CDR3 nucleotide sequence: TGTGCCAGCAGCCGGGGACTTTTGAACACTGAAGCTTTCTTT.

V is TRBV20-1 and J is TRBJ2-4, with 9 bases aligning to TRBD1. From germline, CDR1 is DFQATT and CDR2 SNEGSKA (reference sequence). The CDR3 consists of 15 residues. V lost 6 bases, J lost 0 bases, and 6 bases stayed unmatched. The chain's CDR3 is CSAGTGYIAKNIQYF. CDR3 nucleotide sequence: TGCAGTGCGGGGACAGGGTACATAGCCAAAAACATTCAGTACTTC.

The J gene is TRBJ2-3, the V gene TRBV7-9; TRBD2 matches 7 bases. CDR1 is SEHNR and CDR2 is FQNEAQ in the germline V gene (reference sequence). The CDR3 spans 17 residues. V dropped 5 bases and J dropped 2; count of bases not matched to a gene: 13. CDR3 nucleotides: TGTGCCAGCAGCCCACTGATGGTGGGAGGGCCCACAGATACGCAGTATTTT. Translated: CASSPLMVGGPTDTQYF.

The chain joins TRBV3-1 to TRBJ2-3, with 7 bases fitting TRBD2. The CDR3 totals 15 residues. V shed 4 bases and J 1 base; nucleotides not matched to a gene: 5. From germline, CDR1 is LGHDT and CDR2 YNNKEL (reference sequence). The CDR3 DNA reads TGTGCCAGCAGCCGGCGAGCGGGGCGCACAGATACGCAGTATTTT. It codes for CASSRRAGRTDTQYF.

This chain connects TRBV5-4 to TRBJ2-2; unclear D gene. Trimming took off 0 bases at V and 0 bases at J, with 9 bases between the two ends. The CDR3 covers 16 residues. CDR1 SGHNT and CDR2 YYREEE come from the germline V gene (reference sequence). In DNA, the CDR3 is TGTGCCAGCAGCTTGGGATATAATCCGAACACCGGGGAGCTGTTTTTT. Its translation: CASSLGYNPNTGELFF.

The chain has TRBV12-3 or TRBV12-4 and TRBJ2-5; 10 bases align to TRBD2. V lost 5 bases, J lost 2 bases, and 2 bases stayed unmatched. The CDR3 loop spans 14 amino acids. The CDR3, as DNA: TGTGCCAGCAGTCGTAGCGGGGGGCAAGAGACCCAGTACTTC. Amino acids: CASSRSGGQETQYF.

The chain is built from TRBV7-2 and TRBJ1-4, with D possibly being TRBD1 (6 bases). Between the trimmed V and J ends, which lost 2 bases and 3 bases, there was a span of 13 bases. This CDR3 is 16 amino acids long. From germline, CDR1 is SGHTA and CDR2 FQGNSA. The CDR3 region has the DNA TGTGCCAGCAGCTTATCCGTACAGGGCTCTAATGAAAAACTGTTTTTT. Amino acid sequence: CASSLSVQGSNEKLFF.

This clonotype was observed once. The chain recombines TRBV12-5 with TRBJ2-1, with 13 nucleotides matching TRBD2. CDR1 and CDR2 from the germline V gene are LGHNT and FRNRAP. Trimming cost V 5 bases and J 0 bases; bases outside gene matches: 7. CDR3 size: 18 residues. The chain's CDR3 is CASGPGTSGDSSYNEQFF. For the CDR3, the DNA is TGTGCTAGTGGTCCCGGGACTAGCGGGGATAGCTCCTACAATGAGCAGTTCTTC.

CDR3 in amino acids: CASSREMQETQYF. CDR3 bases: TGTGCCAGCAGCCGAGAAATGCAAGAGACCCAGTACTTC. The rearrangement joins TRBV4-2 to TRBJ2-5; D gene ambiguous. This CDR3 has 13 residues. Trimming left V 4 bases short and J 2 bases short, with 8 bases between. Germline CDR1 reads LGHNA; CDR2 reads YNFKEQ.

This chain connects TRBV2 to TRBJ2-1; 7 bases align to TRBD1. The germline CDR1 and CDR2 sequences are SNHLY and FYNNEI. V gave up 3 bases and J gave up 6 bases; unmatched junction bases: 17. The CDR3 is 18 amino acids. The CDR3 loop is CASSDRQGAGTWGNEQFF. The DNA for the CDR3 is TGTGCCAGCAGTGACCGACAGGGTGCCGGTACATGGGGCAATGAGCAGTTCTTC.